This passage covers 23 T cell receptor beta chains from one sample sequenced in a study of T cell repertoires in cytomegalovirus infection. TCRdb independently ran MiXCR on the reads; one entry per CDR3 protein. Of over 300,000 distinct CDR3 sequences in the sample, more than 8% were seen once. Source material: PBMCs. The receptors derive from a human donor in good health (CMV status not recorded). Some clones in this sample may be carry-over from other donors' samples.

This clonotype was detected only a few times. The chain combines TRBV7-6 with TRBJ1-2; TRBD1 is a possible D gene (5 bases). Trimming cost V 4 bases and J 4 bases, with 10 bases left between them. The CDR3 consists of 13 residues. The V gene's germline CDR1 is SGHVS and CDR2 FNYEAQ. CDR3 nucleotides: TGTGCCAGCAGCTCAGACAGACGCTATGGCTACACCTTC. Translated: CASSSDRRYGYTF.

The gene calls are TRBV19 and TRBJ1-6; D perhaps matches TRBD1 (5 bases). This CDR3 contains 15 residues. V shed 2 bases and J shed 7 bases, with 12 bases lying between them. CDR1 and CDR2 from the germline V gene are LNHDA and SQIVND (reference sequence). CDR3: CASSIQGVENSPLHF. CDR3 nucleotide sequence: TGTGCCAGTAGTATACAAGGGGTGGAGAATTCACCCCTCCACTTT.

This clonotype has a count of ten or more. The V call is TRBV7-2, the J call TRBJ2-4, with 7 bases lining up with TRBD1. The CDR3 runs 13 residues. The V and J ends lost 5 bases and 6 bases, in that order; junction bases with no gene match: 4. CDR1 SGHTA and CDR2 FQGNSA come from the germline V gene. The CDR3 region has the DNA TGTGCCAGCAGCCCCGGACAGGCAAACATTCAGTACTTC. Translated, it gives CASSPGQANIQYF.

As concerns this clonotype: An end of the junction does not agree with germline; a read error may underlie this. The CDR3 reads CASSLNRDRDKSPLHF. The CDR3 DNA reads as TGTGCCAGCAGCTTAAACCGGGACAGGGATAAATCACCCCTCCACTTT. The rearrangement joins TRBV11-2 to TRBJ1-6; 9 positions agree with TRBD1. Germline V gene sequence: CDR1 SGHAT, CDR2 FQNNGV. The CDR3 extends over 16 amino acids.

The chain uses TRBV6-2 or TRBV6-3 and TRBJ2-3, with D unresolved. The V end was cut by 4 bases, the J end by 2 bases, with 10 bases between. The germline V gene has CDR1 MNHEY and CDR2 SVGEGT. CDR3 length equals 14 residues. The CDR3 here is CASSSASYTDTQYF. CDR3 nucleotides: TGTGCCAGCAGTTCCGCCAGTTACACAGATACGCAGTATTTT.

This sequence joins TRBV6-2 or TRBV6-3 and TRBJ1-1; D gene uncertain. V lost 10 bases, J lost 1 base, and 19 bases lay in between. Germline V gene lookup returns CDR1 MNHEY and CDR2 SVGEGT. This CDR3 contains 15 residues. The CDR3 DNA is TGTGCCATCCGTCCAACGAGAACATCGAACACTGAAGCTTTCTTT. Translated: CAIRPTRTSNTEAFF.

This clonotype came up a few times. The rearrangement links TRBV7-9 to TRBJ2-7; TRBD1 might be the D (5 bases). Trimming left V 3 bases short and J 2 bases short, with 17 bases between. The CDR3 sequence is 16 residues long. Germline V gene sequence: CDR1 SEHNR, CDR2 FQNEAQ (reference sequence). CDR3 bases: TGTGCCAGCAGCTTTGGCTTTACGGACAAAACCTACGAGCAGTACTTC. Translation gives CASSFGFTDKTYEQYF. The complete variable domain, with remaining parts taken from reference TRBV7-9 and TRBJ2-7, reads DTGVSQNPRHKITKRGQNVTFRCDPISEHNRLYWYRQTLGQGPEFLTYFQNEAQLEKSRLLSDRFSAERPKGSFSTLEIQRTEQGDSAMYLCASSFGFTDKTYEQYFGPGTRLTVT.

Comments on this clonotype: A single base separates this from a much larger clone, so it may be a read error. DNA for the CDR3: TGTGCCAGCAATATCCAGGCGCTTACCCTCCACTTT. This codes for CASNIQALTLHF. The chain combines TRBV7-2 with TRBJ1-6; D is unclear. This CDR3 contains 12 residues. CDR1 is SGHTA and CDR2 is FQGNSA in the germline V gene. The germline V and J ends were trimmed by 7 bases and 14 bases, with 15 bases remaining between them.

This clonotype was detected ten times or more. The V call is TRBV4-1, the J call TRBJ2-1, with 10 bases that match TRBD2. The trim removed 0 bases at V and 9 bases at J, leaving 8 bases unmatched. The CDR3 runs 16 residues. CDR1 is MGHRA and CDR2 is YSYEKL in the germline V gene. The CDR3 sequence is CASSQEIRLAGAEQFF. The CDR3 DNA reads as TGCGCCAGCAGCCAAGAGATTCGCCTAGCGGGAGCTGAGCAGTTCTTC.

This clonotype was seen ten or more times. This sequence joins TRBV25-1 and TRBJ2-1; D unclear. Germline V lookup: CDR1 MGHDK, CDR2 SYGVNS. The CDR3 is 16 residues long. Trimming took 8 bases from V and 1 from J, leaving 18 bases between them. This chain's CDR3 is CASGPKDGASYNEQFF. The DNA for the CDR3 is TGTGCCAGCGGGCCGAAGGACGGCGCGTCCTACAATGAGCAGTTCTTC.

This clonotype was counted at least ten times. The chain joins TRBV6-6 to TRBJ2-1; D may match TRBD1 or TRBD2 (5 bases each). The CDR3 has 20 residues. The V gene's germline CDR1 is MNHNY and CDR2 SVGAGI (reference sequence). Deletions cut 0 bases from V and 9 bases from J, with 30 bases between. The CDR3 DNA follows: TGTGCCAGCAGTTACTCGCACGCTGGGGCGGCGCGGGCCGGCTTCAGTGAGCAGTTCTTC. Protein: CASSYSHAGAARAGFSEQFF.

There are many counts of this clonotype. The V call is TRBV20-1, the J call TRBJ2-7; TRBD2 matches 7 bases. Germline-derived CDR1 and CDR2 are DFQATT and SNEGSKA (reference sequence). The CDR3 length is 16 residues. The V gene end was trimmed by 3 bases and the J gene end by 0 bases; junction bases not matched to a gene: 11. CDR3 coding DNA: TGCAGTGCTAGGGGGGGGGGAGGCGGAAGCTCCTACGAGCAGTACTTC. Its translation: CSARGGGGGSSYEQYF.

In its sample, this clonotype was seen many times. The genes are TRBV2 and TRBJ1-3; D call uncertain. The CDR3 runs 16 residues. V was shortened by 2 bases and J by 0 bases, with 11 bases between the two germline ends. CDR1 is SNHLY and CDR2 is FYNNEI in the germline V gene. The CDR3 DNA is TGTGCCAGCAGTGAAATGGCACTCAACTCTGGAAACACCATATATTTT. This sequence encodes CASSEMALNSGNTIYF.

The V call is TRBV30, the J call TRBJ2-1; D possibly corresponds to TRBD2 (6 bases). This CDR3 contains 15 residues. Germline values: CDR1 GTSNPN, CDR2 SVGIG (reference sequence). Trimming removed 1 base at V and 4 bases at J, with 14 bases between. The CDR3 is CAWSDTGRRYNEQFF. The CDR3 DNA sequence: TGTGCCTGGAGTGATACTGGGAGGAGGTACAATGAGCAGTTCTTC.

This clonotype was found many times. CDR3: CSAIRATNEKLFF. As DNA, the CDR3 is TGCAGTGCTATCAGAGCAACTAATGAAAAACTGTTTTTT. The chain links TRBV20-1 to TRBJ1-4; D is undetermined. Trimming removed 4 bases from V and 0 bases from J, with 6 bases in between. Per the germline V gene, CDR1 is DFQATT and CDR2 is SNEGSKA (reference sequence). The CDR3 totals 13 residues.

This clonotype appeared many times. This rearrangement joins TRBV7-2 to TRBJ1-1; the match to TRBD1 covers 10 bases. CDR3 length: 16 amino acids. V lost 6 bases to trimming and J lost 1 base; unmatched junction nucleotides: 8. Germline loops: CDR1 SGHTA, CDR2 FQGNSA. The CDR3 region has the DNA TGTGCCAGCAGGGCCCGACAGGGGGCTGGGAACACTGAAGCTTTCTTT. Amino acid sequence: CASRARQGAGNTEAFF. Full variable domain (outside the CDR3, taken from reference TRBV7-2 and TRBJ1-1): GAGVSQSPSNKVTEKGKDVELRCDPISGHTALYWYRQSLGQGLEFLIYFQGNSAPDKSGLPSDRFSAERTGGSVSTLTIQRTQQEDSAVYLCASRARQGAGNTEAFFGQGTRLTVV.

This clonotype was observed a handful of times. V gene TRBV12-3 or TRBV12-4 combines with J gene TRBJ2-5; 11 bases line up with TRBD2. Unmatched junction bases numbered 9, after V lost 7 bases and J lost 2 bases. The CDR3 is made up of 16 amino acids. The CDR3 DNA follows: TGTGCCAGCAAACCTAGCGGGGGGCCGTGGCAAGAGACCCAGTACTTC. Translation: CASKPSGGPWQETQYF.

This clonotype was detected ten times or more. CDR3 bases: TGTGCCAGCAGCCCCTGGGGGGGGGGGGGGAACACAGATACGCAGTATTTT. This gives the protein CASSPWGGGGNTDTQYF. This chain connects TRBV7-2 to TRBJ2-3; TRBD2 agrees at 7 bases. V shed 5 bases, J shed 2 bases, and the junction held 13 bases outside the gene matches. Germline V gene lookup returns CDR1 SGHTA and CDR2 FQGNSA. The CDR3 sequence is 17 residues long.

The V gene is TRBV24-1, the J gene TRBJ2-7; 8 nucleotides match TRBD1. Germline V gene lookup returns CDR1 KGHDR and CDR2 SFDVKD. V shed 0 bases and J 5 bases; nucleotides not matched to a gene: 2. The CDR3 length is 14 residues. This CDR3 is CATSDLKTGDEQYF. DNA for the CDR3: TGTGCCACCAGTGATTTGAAGACAGGGGACGAGCAGTACTTC.

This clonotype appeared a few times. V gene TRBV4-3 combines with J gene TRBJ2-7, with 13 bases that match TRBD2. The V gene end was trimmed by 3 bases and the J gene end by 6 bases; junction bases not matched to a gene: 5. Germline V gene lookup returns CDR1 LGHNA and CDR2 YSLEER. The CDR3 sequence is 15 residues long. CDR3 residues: CASSQRTSGSPEQYF. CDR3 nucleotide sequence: TGCGCCAGCAGCCAGAGGACTAGCGGGAGCCCCGAGCAGTACTTC.

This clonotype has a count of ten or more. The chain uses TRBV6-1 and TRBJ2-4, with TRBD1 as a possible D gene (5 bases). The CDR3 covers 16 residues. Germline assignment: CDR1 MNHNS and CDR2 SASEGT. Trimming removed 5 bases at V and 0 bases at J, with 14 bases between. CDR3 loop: CASSTMTVIAKNIQYF. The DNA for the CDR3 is TGTGCCAGCAGTACAATGACAGTCATAGCCAAAAACATTCAGTACTTC.

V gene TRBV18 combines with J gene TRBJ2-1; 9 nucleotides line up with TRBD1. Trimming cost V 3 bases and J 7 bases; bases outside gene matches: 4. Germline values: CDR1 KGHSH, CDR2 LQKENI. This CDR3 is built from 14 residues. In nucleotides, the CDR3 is TGTGCCAGCTCACCTCGGACAGGGGTGAATGAGCAGTTCTTC. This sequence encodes CASSPRTGVNEQFF.

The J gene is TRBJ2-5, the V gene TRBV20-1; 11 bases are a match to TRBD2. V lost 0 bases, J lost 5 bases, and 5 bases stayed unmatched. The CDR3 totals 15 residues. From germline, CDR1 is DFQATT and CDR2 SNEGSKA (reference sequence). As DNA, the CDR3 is TGCAGTGCTAGAGATTTACTAGCGGGAGTTGAGACCCAGTACTTC. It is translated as CSARDLLAGVETQYF.